These 10 T cell receptor beta chains were sequenced from one sample in a study of cytomegalovirus exposure and HLA in healthy donors. Primers: 60 Vbeta forward and 13 Jbeta reverse. Clones were read by immunoSEQ multiplex PCR, and TCRdb kept only the in-frame ones, dropping some. The table has about 170,000 clones, approximately 84% seen once; the top ten hold 2.5%. The sequencing sample was made of PBMCs. The source of these receptors is a man aged 30 to 45 in good health and CMV-seropositive.

The chain recombines TRBV7-3 with TRBJ2-2; D gene ambiguous. In germline, CDR1 is SGHTA, CDR2 FQGTGA. The CDR3 is 12 residues long. The V gene lost 2 bases and the J gene lost 8 bases, with 6 bases spanning the gap. The CDR3 DNA follows: TGTGCCAGCAGCTTATATCAGGGGGAGCTGTTTTTT. Encoded protein: CASSLYQGELFF.

This clone was found a few times. This chain uses TRBV6-5 with TRBJ2-2; possible D gene TRBD2, 5 bases. The CDR3 is 14 amino acids. Trimming took off 3 bases at V and 5 bases at J, with 10 bases between the two ends. Germline V lookup: CDR1 MNHEY, CDR2 SVGAGI. The CDR3, as DNA: TGTGCCAGCAGTTATGAGAGCGGTACCGGGGAGCTGTTTTTT. Protein: CASSYESGTGELFF.

This clone was seen once. Compared with germline, one end of the junction differs, possibly owing to a read error. The chain has TRBV7-7 and TRBJ2-2; D might be TRBD2 (5 bases). Germline V gene sequence: CDR1 SSHAT, CDR2 FNYEAQ (reference sequence). This CDR3 comprises 13 residues. CDR3 amino acids: CASSLTMDLELFF. The CDR3, as DNA: TGTGCTAGCAGCTTAACTATGGACTTGGAGCTGTTTTTT. Drawing the rest from reference TRBV7-7 and TRBJ2-2, the complete variable domain is GAGVSQSPRYKVTKRGQDVTLRCDPISSHATLYWYQQALGQGPEFLTYFNYEAQPDKSGLPSDRFSAERPEGSISTLTIQRTEQRDSAMYRCASSLTMDLELFFGEGSRLTVL.

CDR3 coding DNA: TGCGCCAGCAGTGCCGGTAGCGGAAGCTCCTACGAGCAGTACTTC. This translates into CASSAGSGSSYEQYF. The chain carries TRBV10-2 and TRBJ2-7, with D perhaps matching TRBD2 (6 bases). Germline V gene sequence: CDR1 WSHSY, CDR2 SAAADI. V was pared by 4 bases and J by 0 bases, with 13 bases between. The CDR3 contains 15 residues.

J is TRBJ2-1 and V is TRBV5-1, with D perhaps matching TRBD2 (6 bases). Between the trimmed V and J ends, which lost 7 bases and 0 bases, there was a span of 8 bases. This CDR3 has 13 residues. Germline CDR1 SGHRS, CDR2 YFSETQ. CDR3 DNA: TGCGCCAGCGCGGGGAACTCCTACAATGAGCAGTTCTTC. Its protein is CASAGNSYNEQFF.

The chain combines TRBV11-2 with TRBJ1-5; the match to TRBD1 covers 7 bases. Germline V CDR1 and CDR2: SGHAT, FQNNGV. Losses at the gene ends were 5 bases for V and 0 bases for J; bases not matched to a gene: 4. This CDR3 region has 15 residues. The CDR3 sequence is CASSQGGSSNQPQHF. DNA of the CDR3: TGTGCCAGCAGCCAAGGGGGCAGTAGCAATCAGCCCCAGCATTTT. Full variable domain (outside the CDR3, taken from reference TRBV11-2 and TRBJ1-5): EAGVAQSPRYKIIEKRQSVAFWCNPISGHATLYWYQQILGQGPKLLIQFQNNGVVDDSQLPKDRFSAERLKGVDSTLKIQPAKLEDSAVYLCASSQGGSSNQPQHFGDGTRLSIL.

The chain joins TRBV5-1 to TRBJ2-1, with 9 bases that match TRBD2. V dropped 7 bases and J dropped 2; count of bases not matched to a gene: 4. This CDR3 is built from 14 residues. CDR1 is SGHRS, CDR2 YFSETQ, per germline. The CDR3 reads CASHAGGPYNEQFF. The CDR3 DNA reads as TGCGCCAGCCATGCGGGAGGGCCCTACAATGAGCAGTTCTTC.

This clone was counted a few times. The genes are TRBV5-1 and TRBJ2-1; D is unresolved. Germline V gene lookup returns CDR1 SGHRS and CDR2 YFSETQ. The V gene lost 4 bases and the J gene lost 1 base, with 9 bases spanning the gap. CDR3 length: 14 amino acids. CDR3 coding DNA: TGCGCCAGCAGCCCCCTAGGATCCTACAATGAGCAGTTCTTC. Amino acid sequence: CASSPLGSYNEQFF.

This clone has more than one count but fewer than ten. The rearrangement uses TRBV5-4 and TRBJ1-1; TRBD1 agrees at 7 bases. Germline values: CDR1 SGHNT, CDR2 YYREEE (reference sequence). This CDR3 region has 15 residues. V dropped 4 bases and J dropped 0; count of bases not matched to a gene: 6. The CDR3 region is CASSPNQGVNTEAFF. In nucleotides, the CDR3 is TGTGCCAGCAGCCCGAACCAGGGGGTGAACACTGAAGCTTTCTTT. Full variable domain (remainder filled in from reference TRBV5-4 and TRBJ1-1): ETGVTQSPTHLIKTRGQQVTLRCSSQSGHNTVSWYQQALGQGPQFIFQYYREEENGRGNFPPRFSGLQFPNYSSELNVNALELDDSALYLCASSPNQGVNTEAFFGQGTRLTVV.

J is TRBJ2-7 and V is TRBV6-1; 9 bases match TRBD1. Germline V gene sequence: CDR1 MNHNS, CDR2 SASEGT. Losses at the gene ends were 6 bases for V and 3 bases for J; bases not matched to a gene: 6. CDR3 length: 14 amino acids. The CDR3 reads CASRAGQGIYEQYF. Here the CDR3 DNA reads TGTGCCAGCAGGGCAGGACAGGGGATCTACGAGCAGTACTTC.